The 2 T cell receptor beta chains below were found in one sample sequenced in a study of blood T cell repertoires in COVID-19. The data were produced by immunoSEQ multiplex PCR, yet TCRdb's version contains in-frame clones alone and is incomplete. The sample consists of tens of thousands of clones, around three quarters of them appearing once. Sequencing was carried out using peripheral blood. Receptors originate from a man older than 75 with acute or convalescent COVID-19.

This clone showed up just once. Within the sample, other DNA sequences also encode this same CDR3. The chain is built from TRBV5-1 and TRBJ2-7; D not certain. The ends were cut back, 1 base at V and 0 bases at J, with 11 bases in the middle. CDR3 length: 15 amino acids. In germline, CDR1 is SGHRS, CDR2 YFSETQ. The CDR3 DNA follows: TGCGCCAGCAGCTTGCGAGGCACAAGCTCCTACGAGCAGTACTTC. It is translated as CASSLRGTSSYEQYF.

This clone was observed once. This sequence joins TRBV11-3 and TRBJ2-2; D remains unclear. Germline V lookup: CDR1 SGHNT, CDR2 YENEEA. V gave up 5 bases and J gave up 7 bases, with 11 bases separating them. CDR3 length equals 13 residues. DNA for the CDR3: TGTGCCAGCAGCACCCAGATGTACGGGGAGCTGTTTTTT. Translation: CASSTQMYGELFF.